The T cell receptor (beta chain) described here comes from a study of tumor and adjacent non-tumor tissue in lung cancer. Study at large: Samples averaged roughly 4.2 million productive TCRbeta reads each.

J was trimmed by 6 bases and V by 5 bases; bases with no gene match: 10. The CDR3 spans 15 residues. The template was RNA from unsorted bulk tissue. The library came from three nested PCR rounds adapted from ARM-PCR protocols. From the multiplex PCR reads, TCRdb called clonotypes with MiXCR, one entry per CDR3 protein. The table has under 150,000 distinct CDR3 sequences, 60% to 70% seen once. The chain couples TRBV12-3 or TRBV12-4 to TRBJ2-1, with 7 bases fitting TRBD2. The source is a man between 60 and 70 years old with small cell lung cancer. Sequenced input: lung tumor tissue. CDR3 loop: CASSRRTSFRNEQFF. The CDR3 DNA is TGTGCCAGCAGTCGCCGGACTAGTTTTCGCAATGAGCAGTTCTTC.